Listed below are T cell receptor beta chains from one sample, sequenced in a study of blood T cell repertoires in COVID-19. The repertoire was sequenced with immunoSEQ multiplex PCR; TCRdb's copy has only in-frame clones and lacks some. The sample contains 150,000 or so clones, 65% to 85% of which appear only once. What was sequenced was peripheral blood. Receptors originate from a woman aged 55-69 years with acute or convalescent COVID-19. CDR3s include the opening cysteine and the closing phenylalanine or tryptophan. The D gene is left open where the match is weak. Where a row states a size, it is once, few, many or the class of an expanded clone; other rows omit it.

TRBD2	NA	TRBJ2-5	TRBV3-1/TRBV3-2	TGTGCCAGCAGCCCTCACCCCCTAGCGGGCAGTAAAGAGACCCAGTACTTC	CASSPHPLAGSKETQYF
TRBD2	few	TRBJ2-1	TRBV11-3	TGTGCCAGCAGCTTAGACCCCACTAGCGGGATAAGCTCCTACAATGAGCAGTTCTTC	CASSLDPTSGISSYNEQFF
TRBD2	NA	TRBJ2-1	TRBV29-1	TGCAGCGTTGAAACCGCGGGAGGGCCTACGTTCTTC	CSVETAGGPTFF
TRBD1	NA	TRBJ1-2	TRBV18	TGTGCCAGCTCACCAGAATTTTACGGCAGGGGGCCTTCGGACTATGGCTACACCTTC	CASSPEFYGRGPSDYGYTF
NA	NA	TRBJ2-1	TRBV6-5	TGTGCCAGCAGTTACCCGAGTGGGAGAGGGCAGTTCTTC	CASSYPSGRGQFF
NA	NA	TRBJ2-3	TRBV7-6	TGTGCCAGCAGCGAGATGAGTACGCAGTATTTT	CASSEMSTQYF
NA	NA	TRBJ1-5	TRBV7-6	TGTGCCACCAGCGCGGGGGGCTTCGCCGCTCAGCCCCAGCATTTT	CATSAGGFAAQPQHF
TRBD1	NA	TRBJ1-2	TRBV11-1	TGTGCCAGCAGCTCAGACAGGGGCCTCGGTGGCTACACCTTC	CASSSDRGLGGYTF
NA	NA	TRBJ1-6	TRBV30	TGTGCCTGGAGTGCGGGTCTTTATAATTCACCCCTCCACTTT	CAWSAGLYNSPLHF
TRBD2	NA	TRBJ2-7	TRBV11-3	TGTGCCAGCAGCTCGGGGGGGGACTTCCCCTACGAGCAGTACTTC	CASSSGGDFPYEQYF
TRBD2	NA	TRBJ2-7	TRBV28	TGTGCCAGCAGGCCCCTAGCGGACATCTACGAGCAGTACTTC	CASRPLADIYEQYF